These 20 T cell receptor beta chains share one sample of origin, sequenced in a study of PD-1 blockade in classical Hodgkin lymphoma. TCRdb's table, derived via immunoSEQ multiplex PCR, lists solely in-frame clones and lacks some. The data hold 28,000 or so clones, with about four fifths observed a single time. Time point here: cycle 4 day 1 (C4D1), after less than seven weeks of nivolumab. With no exception, relapse followed autologous stem cell transplantation in all patients, and brentuximab vedotin exposure varied. The sequenced sample was peripheral blood mononuclear cells (PBMCs), obtained before the fourth cycle of nivolumab. Every receptor here comes from a human donor with classical Hodgkin lymphoma.

The chain uses TRBV19 and TRBJ1-1, with a tentative D call TRBD1 (5 bases). This CDR3 is 13 amino acids long. CDR1 and CDR2 from the germline V gene are LNHDA and SQIVND (reference sequence). Trimming took 4 bases from V and 7 from J, leaving 13 bases between them. The CDR3 DNA sequence: TGTGCCAGTAGTACGGGACCTAGGGGTGAAGCTTTCTTT. It yields the protein CASSTGPRGEAFF.

The V call is TRBV7-2, the J call TRBJ1-4; TRBD1 aligns across 8 bases. This CDR3 is 14 amino acids long. With 3 bases clipped from V and 7 bases from J, the junction kept 4 bases outside the gene matches. Germline V lookup: CDR1 SGHTA, CDR2 FQGNSA. CDR3 bases: TGTGCCAGCAGCTTCAGGGGGCTAGGTGAAAAACTGTTTTTT. This gives the protein CASSFRGLGEKLFF.

This clone was seen more than once but under ten times. The V and J genes are TRBV9 and TRBJ1-1; D possibly corresponds to TRBD1 (6 bases). The CDR3 length is 14 residues. Trimming shortened V by 0 bases and J by 1 base, and 7 bases separated the two germline ends. Germline V gene data show CDR1 as SGDLS and CDR2 as YYNGEE. The CDR3 coding sequence is TGTGCCAGCAGCGTAGCAGGGGAGAACACTGAAGCTTTCTTT. It codes for CASSVAGENTEAFF.

The chain employs TRBV2 and TRBJ1-2; 8 nucleotides align to TRBD1. This CDR3 contains 14 residues. V gave up 2 bases and J gave up 7 bases; unmatched junction bases: 6. CDR1 is SNHLY, CDR2 FYNNEI, per germline. CDR3 sequence reads: CASSEQGAYGGYTF. CDR3 in DNA: TGTGCCAGCAGTGAACAGGGGGCGTATGGTGGCTACACCTTC.

The chain has TRBV19 and TRBJ2-3; D gene ambiguous. Germline loops: CDR1 LNHDA, CDR2 SQIVND (reference sequence). V shed 0 bases and J shed 0 bases, with 13 bases lying between them. This CDR3 is 17 amino acids long. The CDR3 reads CASSIDLETPSTDTQYF. The CDR3 DNA sequence: TGTGCCAGTAGTATAGATCTAGAGACGCCCAGCACAGATACGCAGTATTTT.

This chain connects TRBV6-6 to TRBJ1-2; D not certain. The CDR3 runs 12 residues. CDR1 and CDR2 from the germline V gene are MNHNY and SVGAGI (reference sequence). The V and J ends lost 6 bases and 2 bases respectively, with 7 bases between them. CDR3 residues: CASSERNYGYTF. The CDR3 DNA is TGTGCCAGCAGCGAACGAAACTATGGCTACACCTTC.

V usage is TRBV5-1 and J usage is TRBJ2-7, with D tentatively TRBD1 (5 bases). Trimming shortened V by 6 bases and J by 2 bases, and 12 bases separated the two germline ends. The V gene's germline CDR1 is SGHRS and CDR2 YFSETQ. The CDR3 loop spans 13 amino acids. CDR3 loop: CASTARGTYEQYF. The CDR3 DNA reads TGCGCCAGCACGGCTAGGGGAACCTACGAGCAGTACTTC.

This clone was detected only a few times. The chain recombines TRBV27 with TRBJ2-7; tentative D call: TRBD2 (6 bases). The ends were cut back, 2 bases at V and 3 bases at J, with 11 bases in the middle. Germline assignment: CDR1 MNHEY and CDR2 SMNVEV (reference sequence). The CDR3 spans 14 residues. DNA for the CDR3: TGTGCCAGCAGTTTAGGGCGGGGCGGCTACGAGCAGTACTTC. Residues: CASSLGRGGYEQYF.

The chain has TRBV7-2 and TRBJ2-7, with 13 positions matching TRBD2. V lost 5 bases to trimming and J lost 2 bases; unmatched junction nucleotides: 3. The CDR3 contains 15 residues. The germline CDR1 and CDR2 sequences are SGHTA and FQGNSA. DNA of the CDR3: TGTGCCAGCAGCCAACTAGCGGGAGGGCCCTACGAGCAGTACTTC. This encodes CASSQLAGGPYEQYF.

This clone was detected only a few times. This sequence joins TRBV5-1 and TRBJ1-4; D possibly corresponds to TRBD1 (6 bases). CDR3 length equals 15 residues. V lost 2 bases and J 2 bases, leaving 10 bases between the germline ends. Germline loops: CDR1 SGHRS, CDR2 YFSETQ. The CDR3 DNA is TGCGCCAGCAGCTTCTCGGGGGCGACTAATGAAAAACTGTTTTTT. Translating it yields CASSFSGATNEKLFF.

This rearrangement joins TRBV18 to TRBJ2-2; 7 nucleotides match TRBD1. The CDR3 contains 16 residues. Germline lookup yields CDR1 KGHSH and CDR2 LQKENI. V lost 4 bases and J lost 1; bases outside the gene matches: 6. DNA of the CDR3: TGTGCCAGCTCACTTACAGGGGCCCTGAACACCGGGGAGCTGTTTTTT. Its protein is CASSLTGALNTGELFF.

The V call is TRBV6-1, the J call TRBJ2-5; 11 bases are shared with TRBD1. CDR1 is MNHNS and CDR2 is SASEGT in the germline V gene. The CDR3 runs to 15 residues. The V segment lost 3 bases and the J segment 4 bases; nucleotides outside the gene matches: 4. In DNA, the CDR3 is TGTGCCAGCAGTGACCGGACAGGGGGCGCAGAGACCCAGTACTTC. It is translated as CASSDRTGGAETQYF.

The chain joins TRBV19 to TRBJ2-7, with TRBD2 matching over 10 bases. Germline V CDR1 and CDR2: LNHDA, SQIVND (reference sequence). This CDR3 has 13 amino acids. Trimming at V came to 11 bases and at J to 6 bases, leaving 10 bases not matched to a gene. The CDR3 DNA sequence: TGTGCCTCCGCGGGGGTAGCGGGAGGCGAGCAGTACTTC. It translates to CASAGVAGGEQYF.

The V gene is TRBV5-1, the J gene TRBJ2-7; 9 nucleotides align to TRBD1. V lost 4 bases and J lost 6; bases outside the gene matches: 17. This CDR3 has 17 residues. The germline V gene encodes CDR1 SGHRS and CDR2 YFSETQ. Here the CDR3 reads CASSMDRGRLLIGEQYF. As DNA, the CDR3 is TGCGCCAGCAGCATGGACAGGGGCCGTCTTTTGATAGGCGAGCAGTACTTC.

This chain links TRBV12-1 with TRBJ2-5; TRBD1, the table's D call, was not compared with the DNA. TRBV12-1 is a pseudogene. This CDR3 comprises 18 residues. CDR3 coding DNA: TGTGCCAGCAGCTTGAGCTCCGGGACAGGGAATTCGTGCGAGACCCAGTACTTC. This sequence encodes CASSLSSGTGNSCETQYF.

This clone was detected once. V usage is TRBV28 and J usage is TRBJ1-5, with 8 bases aligning to TRBD1. The CDR3 length is 14 residues. Germline V CDR1 and CDR2: MDHEN, SYDVKM. The ends lost 3 bases at V and 2 bases at J; junction bases unmatched: 0. The CDR3 DNA is TGTGCCAGCAGTTTGGACAGGGGCAATCAGCCCCAGCATTTT. Translation: CASSLDRGNQPQHF.

The chain recombines TRBV6-5 with TRBJ1-1; TRBD1 matches 7 bases. CDR1 is MNHEY and CDR2 is SVGAGI in the germline V gene. Trimming removed 5 bases from V and 8 bases from J; junction bases left unmatched: 11. The CDR3 length is 14 residues. CDR3 in amino acids: CASSQPGQPREAFF. DNA of the CDR3: TGTGCCAGCAGTCAACCGGGACAGCCGAGGGAAGCTTTCTTT.

The CDR3 DNA reads TGTGCCAGCAGTTTTGGGGGTGGAAAACTGTTTTTT. Encoded protein: CASSFGGGKLFF. The chain couples TRBV27 to TRBJ1-4; TRBD1 might be the D (5 bases). The CDR3 loop spans 12 amino acids. Germline-derived CDR1 and CDR2 are MNHEY and SMNVEV (reference sequence). Trimming shortened V by 3 bases and J by 10 bases, and 9 bases separated the two germline ends.

The rearrangement uses TRBV27 and TRBJ2-1, with D uncertain. Trimming pared 6 bases from V and 8 bases from J, leaving 14 bases between. CDR3 size: 13 residues. Germline CDR1 reads MNHEY; CDR2 reads SMNVEV (reference sequence). The CDR3: CASSSRPFHEQFF. CDR3 sequence (DNA): TGTGCCAGCAGCTCCCGACCCTTCCATGAGCAGTTCTTC.

Only a few counts were recorded for this clone. The chain couples TRBV6-1 to TRBJ2-7; TRBD2 aligns across 10 bases. The V segment lost 8 bases and the J segment 2 bases; nucleotides outside the gene matches: 6. The CDR3 contains 14 residues. Germline V gene data show CDR1 as MNHNS and CDR2 as SASEGT. The CDR3 DNA sequence: TGTGCCAGCGCCGCTAGCGGGAGAGCCTACGAGCAGTACTTC. It encodes CASAASGRAYEQYF.